Listed below are T cell receptor beta chains from one sample, sequenced in a study of vaccination effects on CD4 cells after COVID-19. Antigen specificity for these receptors is unknown. Profiling relied on immunoSEQ multiplex PCR, and the TCRdb table lists in-frame clones only, not all of them. Of tens of thousands of clones listed, approximately 81% are singletons. The sequencing here drew on CD4+ T cells from PBMCs cultured with HCoV-229E spike peptides, taken after COVID-19 vaccination. The origin of the receptors is a human donor who received a COVID-19 vaccine. Both conserved end residues are part of each CDR3. A D gene is named only where the DNA matches it firmly. The size field is filled for only some rows; it gives once, few, many or a size class.

-	TRBV5-1	TRBJ2-3	-	CASSLGSVTDTQYF	TGCGCCAGCAGCTTGGGGAGTGTCACAGATACGCAGTATTTT
few	TRBV7-3	TRBJ2-1	TRBD2	CASSLASASGEQFF	TGTGCCAGCAGCTTAGCGTCGGCTAGCGGCGAGCAGTTCTTC
-	TRBV27	TRBJ2-3	TRBD2	CASIRASGDASTDTQYF	TGTGCCAGCATTAGAGCTAGCGGGGACGCTAGCACAGATACGCAGTATTTT
-	TRBV28	TRBJ1-1	TRBD1	CASSEGDRGMNTEAFF	TGTGCCAGCAGCGAGGGGGACAGGGGTATGAACACTGAAGCTTTCTTT
-	TRBV29-1	TRBJ2-1	TRBD1	CSVERGTGNRNEQFF	TGCAGCGTTGAAAGGGGGACAGGGAATCGCAATGAGCAGTTCTTC
few	TRBV19	TRBJ1-5	-	CASSPRQDHNQPQHF	TGTGCCAGTAGTCCCCGACAGGACCACAATCAGCCCCAGCATTTT
-	TRBV11-2	TRBJ2-2	TRBD2	CASSPQLAGNTGELFF	TGTGCCAGCAGCCCGCAGCTAGCGGGGAACACCGGGGAGCTGTTTTTT
-	TRBV5-4	TRBJ2-5	TRBD2	CASSLAGGGETQYF	TGTGCCAGCAGCTTGGCGGGGGGGGGAGAGACCCAGTACTTC
-	TRBV3-1/TRBV3-2	TRBJ2-3	-	CASSQVKDTQYF	TGTGCCAGCAGCCAAGTGAAAGATACGCAGTATTTT
few	TRBV7-9	TRBJ2-1	-	CASSLSALRLFF	TGTGCCAGCAGCTTATCCGCGCTCCGGCTGTTCTTC
-	TRBV2	TRBJ1-1	TRBD1	CASSEDRIPTEAFF	TGTGCCAGCAGCGAGGACAGGATTCCCACTGAAGCTTTCTTT
-	TRBV6-6	TRBJ1-1	-	CASITDSRRTEAFF	TGTGCCAGCATAACGGACAGCCGGCGCACTGAAGCTTTCTTT
-	TRBV29-1	TRBJ2-5	-	CSVEGNRWETFGTQYF	TGCAGCGTTGAAGGGAACAGGTGGGAAACCTTTGGGACCCAGTACTTC
-	TRBV19	TRBJ1-5	-	CASSIREGKGNQPQHF	TGTGCCAGTAGTATAAGAGAGGGAAAGGGCAATCAGCCCCAGCATTTT
few	TRBV5-1	TRBJ1-6	-	CASSLEGRGGSPLHF	TGCGCCAGCAGCTTGGAGGGGCGGGGAGGGTCACCCCTCCACTTT
-	TRBV21-1	TRBJ2-5	-	CASSKYYRGVNQETQYF	TGTGCCAGCAGCAAATACTACAGGGGGGTAAACCAAGAGACCCAGTACTTC
-	TRBV10-2	TRBJ1-1	TRBD1	CASRMDRGNTEAFF	TGCGCCAGCAGGATGGACAGGGGAAACACTGAAGCTTTCTTT
-	TRBV18	TRBJ1-5	-	CASSFGGDQPQHF	TGTGCCAGCTCATTCGGCGGGGATCAGCCCCAGCATTTT
-	TRBV27	TRBJ2-1	TRBD2	CASSFAGGFGNEQFF	TGTGCCAGCAGTTTTGCGGGGGGGTTTGGCAATGAGCAGTTCTTC
-	TRBV5-6	TRBJ2-3	-	CASSLAGRTDTQYF	TGTGCCAGCAGCTTGGCAGGTCGCACAGATACGCAGTATTTT
-	TRBV18	TRBJ2-1	-	CASSPVGGQGNEQFF	TGTGCCAGCTCTCCCGTGGGGGGGCAGGGCAATGAGCAGTTCTTC
once	TRBV19	TRBJ1-5	-	CASSIEPGNSNQPQHF	TGTGCCAGTAGTATAGAACCCGGGAACAGCAATCAGCCCCAGCATTTT
-	TRBV7-8	TRBJ2-5	TRBD1	CASSYRGRFVPSRQETQYF	TGTGCCAGCAGCTACAGGGGGCGGTTTGTGCCTTCGCGCCAAGAGACCCAGTACTTC
-	TRBV19	TRBJ2-5	-	CASSMRDTNEETQYF	TGTGCCAGTAGTATGAGGGACACAAACGAGGAGACCCAGTACTTC
-	TRBV28	TRBJ1-2	TRBD1	CASTIVDRGSGYTF	TGTGCCAGCACCATTGTGGACAGGGGATCTGGCTACACCTTC
few	TRBV12-3/TRBV12-4	TRBJ2-2	-	CASSLEYGELFF	TGTGCCAGCAGTTTAGAATATGGGGAGCTGTTTTTT
-	TRBV19	TRBJ2-4	-	CASSIVEGRIQYF	TGTGCCAGTAGTATTGTGGAGGGGCGCATTCAGTACTTC
-	TRBV30	TRBJ1-6	TRBD1	CAWSDRTGESPLHF	TGTGCCTGGAGTGATCGGACAGGGGAATCACCCCTCCACTTT
-	TRBV24-1	TRBJ2-1	-	CATSDHGGGAGNEQFF	TGTGCCACCAGTGACCATGGGGGTGGGGCGGGTAATGAGCAGTTCTTC
-	TRBV5-1	TRBJ1-1	-	CASSPDGNTEAFF	TGCGCCAGCAGTCCGGACGGAAACACTGAAGCTTTCTTT
-	TRBV5-1	TRBJ2-5	TRBD1	CASSGGQQWETQYF	TGCGCCAGCAGCGGGGGACAGCAGTGGGAGACCCAGTACTTC
-	TRBV28	TRBJ1-2	-	CASSRTPNPNYGYTF	TGTGCCAGCAGTAGGACACCCAACCCTAACTATGGCTACACCTTC
-	TRBV2	TRBJ1-3	-	CASSGRQTNSGNTIYF	TGTGCCAGCAGTGGTCGGCAGACTAACTCTGGAAACACCATATATTTT
-	TRBV6-6	TRBJ1-2	-	CALSLFMAGYGYTF	TGTGCCCTTTCCTTATTTATGGCGGGCTATGGCTACACCTTC
-	TRBV5-1	TRBJ2-3	TRBD1	CASSLGGTGDFSADTQYF	TGCGCCAGCAGCTTGGGAGGGACAGGGGATTTTTCGGCAGATACGCAGTATTTT
few	TRBV19	TRBJ1-4	TRBD1	CASSDRGTGEKLFF	TGTGCCAGCTCGGACAGGGGTACTGGTGAAAAACTGTTTTTT
-	TRBV6-2/TRBV6-3	TRBJ2-3	-	CASSYSEGDTDTQYF	TGTGCCAGCAGTTACTCGGAGGGGGACACAGATACGCAGTATTTT
-	TRBV2	TRBJ1-6	-	CASRTGGAGSPLHF	TGTGCCAGCAGGACGGGGGGCGCGGGATCACCCCTCCACTTT
-	TRBV5-1	TRBJ2-2	-	CASSLVGGQATGELFF	TGCGCCAGCAGCTTGGTCGGGGGGCAGGCCACCGGGGAGCTGTTTTTT
medium-sized	TRBV7-8	TRBJ2-3	TRBD2	CASSLADSGGPSTDTQYF	TGTGCCAGCAGCTTAGCCGATTCGGGAGGGCCTAGCACAGATACGCAGTATTTT
-	TRBV18	TRBJ2-1	-	CASSPMAGAYDEQFF	TGTGCCAGCTCACCGATGGCGGGGGCGTATGATGAGCAGTTCTTC
few	TRBV7-2	TRBJ1-4	TRBD1	CASSFQGAANEKLFF	TGTGCCAGCAGCTTCCAGGGGGCCGCTAATGAAAAACTGTTTTTT
-	TRBV27	TRBJ1-6	-	CASNPLGGVYSPLHF	TGTGCCAGCAATCCCCTGGGGGGTGTTTATTCACCCCTCCACTTT
-	TRBV21-1	TRBJ2-3	-	CASIWGQDTDTQYF	TGTGCCAGCATCTGGGGGCAGGACACAGATACGCAGTATTTT
-	TRBV9	TRBJ2-5	-	CASSASITVGQETQYF	TGTGCCAGCAGCGCTTCGATCACTGTAGGCCAAGAGACCCAGTACTTC
-	TRBV7-6	TRBJ1-2	-	CASSLVPGVQSGYTF	TGTGCCAGCAGCTTAGTTCCAGGGGTGCAGTCCGGCTACACCTTC
-	TRBV5-1	TRBJ1-6	-	CASSLVDGRNSPLHF	TGCGCCAGCAGCTTAGTGGACGGACGAAATTCACCCCTCCACTTT
-	TRBV6-6	TRBJ1-5	-	CASTQITGSFQPQHF	TGTGCCAGCACTCAAATCACAGGGTCCTTCCAGCCCCAGCATTTT
few	TRBV5-1	TRBJ2-3	-	CASSLRGTVTDTQYF	TGCGCCAGCAGCTTGAGGGGGACCGTCACAGATACGCAGTATTTT